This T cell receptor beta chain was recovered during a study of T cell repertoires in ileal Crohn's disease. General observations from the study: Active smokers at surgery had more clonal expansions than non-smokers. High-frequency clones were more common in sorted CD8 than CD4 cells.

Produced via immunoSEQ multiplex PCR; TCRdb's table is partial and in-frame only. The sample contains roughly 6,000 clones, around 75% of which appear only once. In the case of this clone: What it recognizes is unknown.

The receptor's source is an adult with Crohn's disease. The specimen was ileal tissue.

CDR3 nucleotides: TGTGCCACCGGGACAGGGAACACCGGGGAGCTGTTTTTT. As protein: CATGTGNTGELFF. The V and J genes are TRBV5-5 and TRBJ2-2, with 8 nucleotides matching TRBD1. The germline V gene has CDR1 SGHKS and CDR2 YYEKEE (reference sequence). CDR3 length equals 13 residues. V was pared by 9 bases and J by 1 base, with 2 bases of the junction left unmatched.